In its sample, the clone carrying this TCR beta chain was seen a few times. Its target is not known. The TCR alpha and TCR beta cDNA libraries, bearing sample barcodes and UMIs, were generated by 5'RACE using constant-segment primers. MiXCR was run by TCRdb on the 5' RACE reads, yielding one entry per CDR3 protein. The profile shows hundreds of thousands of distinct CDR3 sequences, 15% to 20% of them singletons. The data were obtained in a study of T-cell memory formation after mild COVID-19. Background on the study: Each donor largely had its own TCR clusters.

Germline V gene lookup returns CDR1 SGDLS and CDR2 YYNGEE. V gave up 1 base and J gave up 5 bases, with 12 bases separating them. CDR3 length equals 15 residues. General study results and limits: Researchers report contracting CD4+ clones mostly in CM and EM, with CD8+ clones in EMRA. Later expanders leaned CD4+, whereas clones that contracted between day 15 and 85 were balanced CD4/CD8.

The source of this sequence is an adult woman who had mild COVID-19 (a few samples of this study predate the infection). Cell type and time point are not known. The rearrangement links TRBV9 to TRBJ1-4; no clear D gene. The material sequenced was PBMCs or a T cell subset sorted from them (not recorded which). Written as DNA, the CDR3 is TGTGCCAGCAGCGTAAACGGGGAGAAAAATGAAAAACTGTTTTTT. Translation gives CASSVNGEKNEKLFF.